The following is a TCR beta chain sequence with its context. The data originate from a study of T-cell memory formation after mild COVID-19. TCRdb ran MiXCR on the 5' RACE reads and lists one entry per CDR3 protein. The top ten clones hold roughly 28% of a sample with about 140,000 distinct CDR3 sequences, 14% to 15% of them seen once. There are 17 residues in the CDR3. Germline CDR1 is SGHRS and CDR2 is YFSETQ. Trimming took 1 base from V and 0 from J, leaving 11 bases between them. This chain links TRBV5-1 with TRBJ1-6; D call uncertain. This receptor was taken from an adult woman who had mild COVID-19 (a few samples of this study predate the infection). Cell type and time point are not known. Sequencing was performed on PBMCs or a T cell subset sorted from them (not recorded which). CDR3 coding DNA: TGCGCCAGCAGCTTGTACGGCGGGAGCTCCTATAATTCACCCCTCCACTTT. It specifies CASSLYGGSSYNSPLHF.